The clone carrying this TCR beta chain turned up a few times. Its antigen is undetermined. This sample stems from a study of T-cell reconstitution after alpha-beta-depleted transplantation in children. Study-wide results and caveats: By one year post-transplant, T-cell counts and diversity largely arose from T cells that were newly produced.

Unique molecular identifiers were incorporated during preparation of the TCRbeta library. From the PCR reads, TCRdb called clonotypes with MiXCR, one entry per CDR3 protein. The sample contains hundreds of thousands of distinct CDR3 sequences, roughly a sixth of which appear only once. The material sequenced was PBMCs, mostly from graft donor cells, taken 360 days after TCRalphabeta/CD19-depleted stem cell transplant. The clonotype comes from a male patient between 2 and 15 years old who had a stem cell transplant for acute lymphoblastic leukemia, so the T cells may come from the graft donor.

CDR3 coding DNA: TGTGCCAGCTCACGAGAAGGACGGCAGGCAGTCTACGAGCAGTACTTC. Translation: CASSREGRQAVYEQYF. The chain carries TRBV18 and TRBJ2-7, with unresolved D. The CDR3 contains 16 residues. In germline, CDR1 is KGHSH, CDR2 LQKENI. The germline V and J ends were trimmed by 4 bases and 3 bases, with 19 bases remaining between them.